Listed below are T cell receptor beta chains from one sample, sequenced in a study of T cells in Graves' hyperthyroidism and ophthalmopathy. Each CDR3 protein is one row after TCRdb ran MiXCR on the multiplex PCR reads. Of some 510,000 distinct CDR3 sequences listed, about 20% are singletons. The sample was blood. The source of these receptors is a man younger than 30 with Graves' hyperthyroidism. CDR3s include the opening cysteine and the closing phenylalanine or tryptophan. A D gene is named only where the DNA matches it firmly. Clone size is stated in some rows and not others, as once, few, many or a class when expanded.

NA | many | TRBJ2-5 | TRBV12-3/TRBV12-4 | CASSRTTEQETQYF | TGTGCCAGCAGTAGAACGACAGAGCAAGAGACCCAGTACTTC
NA | NA | TRBJ1-3 | TRBV13 | CASSPVGAGNTIYF | TGTGCCAGCAGCCCAGTTGGAGCTGGAAACACCATATATTTT
NA | many | TRBJ1-1 | TRBV15 | CATGRDLENTEAFF | TGTGCCACCGGCAGAGACCTGGAGAACACTGAAGCTTTCTTT
TRBD1 | NA | TRBJ1-5 | TRBV4-1 | CASSQVAGGFLNQPQHF | TGCGCCAGCAGCCAAGTCGCAGGGGGCTTCCTCAATCAGCCCCAGCATTTT
TRBD1 | NA | TRBJ2-7 | TRBV6-5 | CASSWTGENEQYF | TGTGCCAGCAGTTGGACAGGGGAAAACGAGCAGTACTTC
NA | NA | TRBJ2-7 | TRBV28 | CASSPPDRNYEQYF | TGTGCCAGCAGTCCCCCCGACAGAAACTACGAGCAGTACTTC
NA | once | TRBJ2-5 | TRBV4-1 | CASSQERVVEIQYF | TGCGCCAGCAGCCAAGAGAGGGTGGTTGAGATCCAGTACTTC
NA | once | TRBJ2-2 | TRBV2 | CASSEWVGLENTGELFF | TGTGCCAGCAGTGAATGGGTTGGCCTTGAGAACACCGGGGAGCTGTTTTTT
NA | NA | TRBJ1-6 | TRBV30 | CAWGLGPLHF | TGTGCCTGGGGCTTAGGACCCCTCCACTTT
NA | many | TRBJ2-7 | TRBV7-2 | CASSLITSSYEQYF | TGTGCCAGCAGCTTAATAACGAGCTCCTACGAGCAGTACTTC
NA | many | TRBJ1-2 | TRBV7-8 | CASSGEPATGNYGYTF | TGTGCCAGCAGCGGGGAGCCAGCGACAGGCAACTATGGCTACACCTTC
NA | NA | TRBJ1-5 | TRBV19 | CASGTGVLINQPQHF | TGTGCCAGTGGTACAGGAGTTCTTATCAATCAGCCCCAGCATTTT
NA | many | TRBJ2-2 | TRBV29-1 | CSVENPGHTGELFF | TGCAGCGTTGAAAACCCAGGGCACACCGGGGAGCTGTTTTTT
NA | many | TRBJ2-7 | TRBV2 | CASSRDSWSTYEQYF | TGTGCCAGCAGTCGGGACTCGTGGTCTACCTACGAGCAGTACTTC
NA | NA | TRBJ1-1 | TRBV15 | CATSWDGAAYTEAFF | TGTGCCACCAGTTGGGACGGGGCAGCATACACTGAAGCTTTCTTT
TRBD1 | many | TRBJ2-5 | TRBV11-1 | CASSPRAGGRETQYF | TGTGCCAGCAGCCCTCGGGCAGGGGGTCGAGAGACCCAGTACTTC
NA | few | TRBJ2-7 | TRBV10-3 | CAISERFIVDRSYKQYF | TGTGCCATCAGTGAAAGGTTTATAGTTGACAGGTCCTACAAGCAGTACTTC
TRBD1 | few | TRBJ1-1 | TRBV27 | CASSPRTGLRNTEAFF | TGTGCCAGCAGTCCCCGGACAGGGCTAAGGAACACTGAAGCTTTCTTT
TRBD1 | many | TRBJ1-1 | TRBV20-1 | CSASAGGPNTEAFF | TGCAGTGCTAGTGCAGGGGGCCCGAACACTGAAGCTTTCTTT
NA | NA | TRBJ1-1 | TRBV30 | CAWGEGTEAFF | TGTGCCTGGGGGGAGGGAACTGAAGCTTTCTTT
TRBD1 | many | TRBJ2-7 | TRBV9 | CASSVAGTGVGEQYF | TGTGCCAGCAGCGTAGCTGGGACAGGGGTCGGCGAGCAGTACTTC
NA | few | TRBJ1-1 | TRBV12-3/TRBV12-4 | CASSAVQGLSTEAFF | TGTGCCAGCAGTGCCGTACAGGGTCTCAGCACTGAAGCTTTCTTT
TRBD1 | many | TRBJ1-2 | TRBV12-3/TRBV12-4 | CASSLTRTGMGGYTF | TGTGCCAGCAGTTTAACCCGGACAGGGATGGGTGGCTACACCTTC
TRBD2 | many | TRBJ2-7 | TRBV6-1 | CASMGLLTYEQYF | TGTGCCAGCATGGGACTACTCACCTACGAGCAGTACTTC
NA | many | TRBJ1-2 | TRBV6-5 | CASSYSGVGGGYTF | TGTGCCAGCAGTTACTCGGGGGTCGGTGGCGGCTACACCTTC
TRBD2 | many | TRBJ2-7 | TRBV20-1 | CSARGGGDYEQYF | TGCAGTGCTAGAGGTGGGGGGGACTACGAGCAGTACTTC
NA | many | TRBJ1-2 | TRBV2 | CASSTEGNYGYTF | TGTGCCAGTAGTACTGAGGGGAACTATGGCTACACCTTC
NA | many | TRBJ1-1 | TRBV12-5 | CASGLDQNTEAFF | TGTGCTAGTGGTTTGGACCAGAACACTGAGGCTTTCTTT
TRBD1 | NA | TRBJ1-5 | TRBV6-4 | CASSTRQGGYSNQPQHF | TGTGCCAGCAGTACACGACAGGGTGGTTATAGCAATCAGCCCCAGCATTTT
NA | NA | TRBJ1-3 | TRBV12-5 | CASGPLLKQGGSGNTIYF | TGTGCTAGTGGTCCTTTACTCAAACAGGGAGGCTCTGGAAACACCATATATTTT
NA | NA | TRBJ1-2 | TRBV28 | CASSPSIGYTF | TGTGCCAGCAGTCCAAGTATTGGCTACACCTTC
NA | NA | TRBJ2-7 | TRBV2 | CATVLRDFSYEQYF | TGTGCCACCGTTCTCCGGGACTTCTCCTACGAGCAGTACTTC
NA | NA | TRBJ2-2 | TRBV24-1 | CATSGIRDRNTGELFF | TGTGCCACCAGTGGGATCCGTGACAGGAACACCGGGGAGCTGTTTTTT
TRBD1 | NA | TRBJ1-2 | TRBV13 | CASSPPGQGLGINYGYTF | TGTGCCAGCAGCCCCCCGGGACAGGGGCTTGGTATAAACTATGGCTACACCTTC
NA | NA | TRBJ2-4 | TRBV24-1 | CATSDPRVGDHDQYF | TGTGCCACCAGTGATCCCCGTGTGGGGGATCACGATCAGTACTTC
NA | many | TRBJ1-5 | TRBV12-3/TRBV12-4 | CASRPGTINQPQHF | TGTGCCAGCAGGCCCGGGACCATTAATCAGCCCCAGCATTTT
NA | many | TRBJ1-2 | TRBV12-3/TRBV12-4 | CAIKPFSLRGGYTF | TGTGCCATCAAACCCTTCAGTTTGAGGGGTGGCTACACCTTC
NA | many | TRBJ1-5 | TRBV15 | CATSRGRGLNQPQHF | TGTGCCACCAGCAGGGGCAGGGGTCTGAATCAGCCCCAGCATTTT
TRBD2 | few | TRBJ2-5 | TRBV6-1 | CASYGASGATQYF | TGTGCCAGTTACGGGGCTAGCGGGGCGACCCAGTACTTC
NA | many | TRBJ1-5 | TRBV6-5 | CASSYSEGSQPQHF | TGTGCCAGCAGTTACTCGGAAGGGTCTCAGCCCCAGCATTTT
TRBD1 | many | TRBJ1-2 | TRBV6-5 | CASSYGQENYGYTF | TGTGCCAGCAGTTACGGACAGGAGAACTATGGCTACACCTTC
TRBD1 | many | TRBJ1-2 | TRBV6-1 | CASRPGRDSYGYTF | TGTGCCAGCAGGCCGGGCCGGGACAGTTATGGCTACACCTTC
NA | few | TRBJ2-2 | TRBV7-6 | CASREGVTGELFF | TGTGCCAGCAGGGAGGGGGTCACCGGGGAGCTGTTTTTT
NA | many | TRBJ1-5 | TRBV2 | CASNRANQPQHF | TGTGCCAGCAATCGGGCCAATCAGCCCCAGCATTTT
NA | few | TRBJ1-5 | TRBV28 | CATDVGLGNQPQHF | TGTGCCACCGACGTGGGACTCGGGAATCAGCCCCAGCATTTT
NA | NA | TRBJ2-5 | TRBV5-1 | CASWVGGGQETQYF | TGCGCCAGCTGGGTGGGAGGAGGCCAAGAGACCCAGTACTTC
NA | many | TRBJ1-6 | TRBV28 | CASSLQRAYNSPLHF | TGTGCCAGCAGTCTCCAGAGGGCCTATAATTCACCCCTCCACTTT
TRBD1 | many | TRBJ2-7 | TRBV20-1 | CSARATGDEQYF | TGCAGTGCTAGAGCGACAGGGGACGAGCAGTACTTC
NA | many | TRBJ1-1 | TRBV25-1 | CASSARGANAEAFF | TGTGCCAGCAGTGCACGGGGGGCGAATGCTGAAGCTTTCTTT